This passage covers 19 T cell receptor beta chains from one sample sequenced in a study of T cell clusters in autoimmune cytopenias. TRB rearrangements were amplified by touch-down multiplex PCR with mixed TRB-A/B primers. TCRdb reanalyzed the multiplex PCR reads, giving one entry per CDR3 protein sequence and no DNA. This sample carries more than 650 distinct CDR3 sequences, with roughly 50% going to the ten biggest clones. Some 39,000 genome equivalents of blood DNA were amplified for TRB. Input material: peripheral blood. These receptors came from a human donor with an autoimmune cytopenia or autoimmune hepatitis (not recorded which).

The chain has TRBV10-1 and TRBJ2-3; the D gene TCRdb calls, TRBD2, cannot be checked with no DNA. Germline V gene sequence: CDR1 WNHNN, CDR2 SYGVQD (reference sequence). The length of the CDR3 is 17 residues. CDR3 sequence reads: CASSESSTSGGAGAQYF.

The rearrangement links TRBV11-2 to TRBJ1-1. This CDR3 comprises 12 residues. Germline V gene data show CDR1 as SGHAT and CDR2 as FQNNGV. The CDR3 spells CASSLVGTEAFF.

This clonotype is large by frequency. CDR3 sequence: CASSPQGFLYLAIYGYTF. V gene TRBV5-1 combines with J gene TRBJ1-2; TCRdb picks TRBD1, but there is no DNA to check that call. The CDR3 loop spans 18 amino acids. Germline V gives CDR1 SGHRS, CDR2 YFSETQ.

According to its frequency, this clonotype is medium-sized (0.01 to 0.1%). This chain connects TRBV7-9 to TRBJ1-2; absent DNA, TCRdb's TRBD1 call cannot be checked. CDR1 is SEHNR and CDR2 is FQNEAQ in the germline V gene (reference sequence). The CDR3 has 14 residues. The CDR3 is CASSLRQGNYGYTF.

In terms of frequency, this clonotype is large (0.1 to 1%). V and J are TRBV7-6 and TRBJ1-6; the TCRdb D gene call, TRBD1, has no DNA to confirm it. In germline, CDR1 is SGHVS, CDR2 FNYEAQ. The CDR3 has 13 amino acids. CDR3 in amino acids: CASSLEQGSPLHF. The whole variable domain, remainder taken from reference TRBV7-6 and TRBJ1-6, is GAGVSQSPRYKVTKRGQDVALRCDPISGHVSLYWYRQALGQGPEFLTYFNYEAQQDKSGLPNDRFSAERPEGSISTLTIQRTEQRDSAMYRCASSLEQGSPLHFGNGTRLTVT.

The V and J genes are TRBV5-6 and TRBJ2-1; TCRdb's D call of TRBD1 is untestable without DNA. Per germline, CDR1 SGHDT and CDR2 YYEEEE. This CDR3 has 16 residues. CDR3 sequence reads: CASSYLGGSSYNEQFF.

Considering frequency, this clonotype is medium-sized (0.01 to 0.1%). The V and J genes are TRBV20-1 and TRBJ1-4. The germline V gene has CDR1 DFQATT and CDR2 SNEGSKA (reference sequence). The CDR3 is made up of 15 amino acids. CDR3: CSARAPRATNEKLFF.

The CDR3 here is CSAAQGGGSSYNEQFF. The chain carries TRBV20-1 and TRBJ2-1; the D call of TRBD2 rests on TCRdb alone, since no DNA is present to check it. CDR3 length: 16 residues. Germline V lookup: CDR1 DFQATT, CDR2 SNEGSKA (reference sequence).

This clonotype is medium-sized by frequency. This rearrangement joins TRBV7-2 to TRBJ2-2. CDR1 SGHTA and CDR2 FQGNSA come from the germline V gene. The CDR3 is made up of 13 amino acids. CDR3 region: CASSPVGTGELFF.

According to its frequency, this clonotype is medium-sized (0.01 to 0.1%). The chain carries TRBV29-1 and TRBJ2-1; the D call of TRBD1 rests on TCRdb alone, since no DNA is present to check it. From germline, CDR1 is SQVTM and CDR2 ANQGSEA. CDR3 length: 13 residues. The CDR3 protein is CSVPTGIGNEQFF.

This chain links TRBV2 with TRBJ1-5; TCRdb proposes TRBD1, but this gene call is untestable without DNA. Germline values: CDR1 SNHLY, CDR2 FYNNEI. The CDR3 consists of 15 residues. The CDR3 protein is CASSGGQGDNQPQHF.

V gene TRBV6-6 combines with J gene TRBJ2-2; TCRdb returns TRBD1, unconfirmable since there is no DNA. The V gene's germline CDR1 is MNHNY and CDR2 SVGAGI (reference sequence). The CDR3 is made up of 15 amino acids. The CDR3 spells CASSYLDRGVGELFF.

Judged by frequency, this clonotype is medium-sized (0.01 to 0.1%). The chain combines TRBV12-3 or TRBV12-4 with TRBJ2-7; no DNA is available, so the TRBD1 call from TCRdb remains unchecked. The CDR3 covers 15 residues. CDR3 region: CASSRDPGRTYEQYF.

The J gene is TRBJ1-3, the V gene TRBV7-2. The CDR3 spans 16 residues. Germline CDR1 SGHTA, CDR2 FQGNSA. The CDR3 is CASSLWGTVSGNTIYF.

This clonotype is identified as medium-sized from frequency. The chain uses TRBV19 and TRBJ1-2; TCRdb indicates TRBD1, and absent DNA this call remains unverified. Germline lookup yields CDR1 LNHDA and CDR2 SQIVND (reference sequence). The CDR3 consists of 15 residues. The CDR3 here is CASGFRTGVNYGYTF.

Measured by frequency, this clonotype is large. This chain joins TRBV5-1 and TRBJ1-2; TCRdb gives TRBD1 as the D gene, but with no DNA this cannot be confirmed. There are 14 residues in the CDR3. Germline assignment: CDR1 SGHRS and CDR2 YFSETQ. CDR3 protein: CASSFSGTNEGYTF.

The V and J genes are TRBV6-5 and TRBJ1-2; the D call from TCRdb, TRBD1, cannot be confirmed without DNA. Per germline, CDR1 MNHEY and CDR2 SVGAGI. This CDR3 comprises 14 residues. The CDR3 loop is CASSLGTGSYGYTF.

The genes are TRBV7-2 and TRBJ1-2; the TCRdb call, TRBD1, lacks DNA for checking. This CDR3 region has 14 residues. Germline-derived CDR1 and CDR2 are SGHTA and FQGNSA. CDR3: CASSAGQGGYGYTF.

This rearrangement joins TRBV2 to TRBJ2-3; TCRdb names TRBD2, which stays unverified in the absence of DNA. The length of the CDR3 is 13 residues. Per germline, CDR1 SNHLY and CDR2 FYNNEI. The CDR3 reads CASIVAGADTQYF.